Below are 14 T cell receptor beta chains sequenced from a single sample in a study of cytomegalovirus exposure and HLA in healthy donors. Produced via immunoSEQ multiplex PCR; TCRdb's table is partial and in-frame only. There are 100,000 to 120,000 clones in the sample; about 85% occur only once, and around 3% lies in the top ten. The sample consisted of PBMCs. The origin of the receptors is a woman between 18 and 30 years old in good health and CMV-seronegative.

The rearrangement links TRBV7-6 to TRBJ2-7, with 11 bases aligning to TRBD2. J lost 2 bases, V lost 4 bases, and 7 bases had no gene match. CDR3 length: 16 residues. Germline loops: CDR1 SGHVS, CDR2 FNYEAQ. In DNA form, the CDR3 reads TGTGCCAGCAGCTCCCTAGCGGGGGGAAATCCCTACGAGCAGTACTTC. It specifies CASSSLAGGNPYEQYF.

This chain connects TRBV2 to TRBJ1-4; 7 bases are shared with TRBD1. Germline V gives CDR1 SNHLY, CDR2 FYNNEI. J was trimmed by 3 bases and V by 9 bases; bases with no gene match: 7. The CDR3 contains 14 residues. Here the CDR3 DNA reads TGTGCCAGTGCCAGGGGGTTTTCTAATGAAAAACTGTTTTTT. Protein: CASARGFSNEKLFF.

The chain has TRBV13 and TRBJ1-1; D is possibly TRBD1 (5 bases). CDR3 length equals 16 residues. Trimming took 0 bases from V and 0 from J, leaving 11 bases between them. The germline CDR1 and CDR2 sequences are PRHDT and FYEKMQ (reference sequence). The CDR3 reads CASSLGRGVLNTEAFF. CDR3 nucleotide sequence: TGTGCCAGCAGCTTAGGCCGGGGGGTACTGAACACTGAAGCTTTCTTT.

In this sample, this clone turned up once. V and J are TRBV2 and TRBJ2-2; possibly TRBD2 for D (5 bases). In germline, CDR1 is SNHLY, CDR2 FYNNEI. The V gene lost 1 base and the J gene lost 8 bases, with 8 bases spanning the gap. The CDR3 is 13 residues long. In nucleotides, the CDR3 is TGTGCCAGCAGTGAAGGAGGGTCGGGGGAGCTGTTTTTT. This gives the protein CASSEGGSGELFF.

The chain joins TRBV2 to TRBJ1-1, with D maybe TRBD1 (6 bases). The CDR3 spans 15 residues. The V and J ends lost 6 bases and 4 bases respectively, with 18 bases between them. Germline-derived CDR1 and CDR2 are SNHLY and FYNNEI. CDR3 residues: CASRRYEGESTEAFF. The CDR3 DNA reads as TGTGCCAGCAGGAGGTATGAGGGGGAGAGCACTGAAGCTTTCTTT.

The J gene is TRBJ1-2, the V gene TRBV4-1; D is uncertain. The CDR3 runs to 14 residues. The V gene lost 1 base and the J gene lost 5 bases, with 11 bases spanning the gap. Germline CDR1 is MGHRA and CDR2 is YSYEKL. The CDR3 protein is CASSQVSQDYGYTF. DNA of the CDR3: TGCGCCAGCAGCCAAGTGAGTCAGGATTATGGCTACACCTTC.

V gene TRBV4-1 combines with J gene TRBJ2-7, with D possibly TRBD2 on 6 matching bases. CDR3 length: 16 residues. Germline loops: CDR1 MGHRA, CDR2 YSYEKL. V was trimmed by 3 bases and J by 0 bases, leaving 15 bases between them. The CDR3 loop is CASSHPRDSFSYEQYF. CDR3 DNA sequence: TGCGCCAGCAGCCACCCCCGGGACTCCTTCTCCTACGAGCAGTACTTC.

This rearrangement joins TRBV6-1 to TRBJ1-2, with 7 bases lining up with TRBD1. This CDR3 is 15 amino acids long. From germline, CDR1 is MNHNS and CDR2 SASEGT. V dropped 4 bases and J dropped 3; count of bases not matched to a gene: 8. The CDR3 nucleotides are TGTGCCAGCAGTGGAGGACAGGAGATAGACTATGGCTACACCTTC. Residues: CASSGGQEIDYGYTF.

The chain combines TRBV28 with TRBJ1-6; 9 bases are a match to TRBD1. CDR1 MDHEN and CDR2 SYDVKM come from the germline V gene. CDR3 length equals 17 residues. J lost 9 bases, V lost 1 base, and 10 bases had no gene match. For the CDR3, the DNA is TGTGCCAGCAGTTTATTGCGCACAGGGGGCGGGGGTTCACCCCTCCACTTT. This encodes CASSLLRTGGGGSPLHF. The complete variable domain, with remaining parts taken from reference TRBV28 and TRBJ1-6, reads DVKVTQSSRYLVKRTGEKVFLECVQDMDHENMFWYRQDPGLGLRLIYFSYDVKMKEKGDIPEGYSVSREKKERFSLILESASTNQTSMYLCASSLLRTGGGGSPLHFGNGTRLTVT.

This clone occurred a few times. This sequence joins TRBV2 and TRBJ1-6; D unclear. In germline, CDR1 is SNHLY, CDR2 FYNNEI. Trimming stripped 7 bases from V and 10 bases from J, with 8 bases between. This CDR3 is 11 amino acids long. CDR3 protein: CASNGGSPLHF. Written as DNA, the CDR3 is TGTGCCAGCAATGGAGGATCACCCCTCCACTTT.

This clone was counted a few times. CDR3 amino acids: CASRPPGQGDGYTF. CDR3 in DNA: TGCGCCAGCAGGCCACCGGGACAGGGAGACGGCTACACCTTC. The rearrangement joins TRBV4-1 to TRBJ1-2; 9 bases line up with TRBD1. The CDR3 is 14 amino acids. Germline V CDR1 and CDR2: MGHRA, YSYEKL. Trimming took 6 bases from V and 8 from J; bases not matched to a gene: 10.

The chain recombines TRBV2 with TRBJ2-1; 7 nucleotides agree with TRBD2. V gave up 5 bases and J gave up 9 bases; unmatched junction bases: 16. The CDR3 has 16 amino acids. CDR1 is SNHLY, CDR2 FYNNEI, per germline. The DNA of the CDR3 is TGTGCCAGCAGTCTCTTGGGAGGGGAGATTCGGGCTGAGCAGTTCTTC. Protein product: CASSLLGGEIRAEQFF.

This clone has a single count. The chain couples TRBV25-1 to TRBJ2-7, with TRBD1 identical over 10 bases. This CDR3 is built from 15 residues. Germline lookup yields CDR1 MGHDK and CDR2 SYGVNS. V was clipped by 11 bases and J by 6 bases; unmatched bases: 16. For the CDR3, the DNA is TGTGCCGACCGGGACAGGGGCCTCTCCTTATGCGAGCAGTACTTC. Translated: CADRDRGLSLCEQYF.

The gene calls are TRBV19 and TRBJ2-5; D uncertain. CDR3 length: 14 amino acids. V gave up 3 bases and J gave up 7 bases, with 15 bases separating them. CDR1 is LNHDA and CDR2 is SQIVND in the germline V gene (reference sequence). This CDR3 reads CASSISPEAGTQYF. CDR3 coding DNA: TGTGCCAGTAGTATCTCCCCCGAGGCCGGGACCCAGTACTTC.